This T cell receptor (beta chain) was sequenced for a study of T cell responses to AZD1222 COVID-19 vaccine (dated by TCRdb to the early 2020s). At the level of the whole study: AZD1222 recipients whose second dose came at about 4 weeks and those whose second dose came at about 12 weeks were combined into one group, since spike-specific TCR depth and breadth did not differ between the two schedules. TCR sequencing covered 233 trial participants: roughly 200 given two doses of AZD1222 and approximately 26 given two doses of MenACWY control vaccine. Trial participants were enrolled by age into 18-55, 56-69 and 70-plus year subgroups, with around 150, 28 and 57 TCR-sequenced participants respectively.

The time point label, as the study defines it: baseline before first vaccination. Samples from vaccinated people were obtained from the UK trials COV001 and COV002, which included a single-blind randomized controlled phase 2/3 trial of AZD1222 (ChAdOx1 nCoV-19) in healthy adults. For TCRbeta chain sequencing, PBMC samples from trial participants were taken at day 0 and at day 28 after the second dose. The CDR3 regions of human TCRbeta chains were analyzed by immunosequencing. Per the source publication's procedure: Repertoire TCRs were matched against a reference library of SARS-CoV-2-specific TCRs generated with the MIRA antigen-specificity platform. Breadth was defined as the fraction of unique TCRs that were SARS-CoV-2-associated, and depth was defined as the fraction of total T cells that were SARS-CoV-2-associated. Using the MIRA data, every spike-specific TCR was mapped to the spike region that the TCR reacted to and assigned to either a CD4 or a CD8 class. Log10-transformed breadth and depth values were compared by one-way ANOVA with Sidak's multiple comparisons tests. TCRdb stores this immuneACCESS table with in-frame sequences only. Part of the clones is absent; in the studies checked, under half of the shortfall reflects unresolved V genes, and no reason is known for the rest. V, J and clone size reflect that table, while D and trimming were determined from the DNA. In this sample the table shows approximately 82,000 clones, roughly 90% of which occur a single time. The leading ten clones occupy roughly 5.2% of the sample.

To note about this clone: Its specific antigen is unknown. No base quality values were provided; no much bigger clone lies one nucleotide off.

From a lookup of the germline V gene (reference sequence), CDR1 and CDR2 are SEHNR and FQNEAQ. The CDR3 goes from the cysteine to the phenylalanine over 13 residues. Kept here is only the CDR3 DNA, which spans 39 bases and is read in frame from base 1. The junction shows trimming of 0 bases on V and 10 bases on J, plus 13 bases between the germline ends. What the research found in general, with its limitations: Reportedly, almost half of the unique spike-specific TCRs recognized epitopes lying outside the regions that are mutated in the B.1.351 and B.1.1.7 variants. Vaccine-associated CD4 TCRs spanned the whole spike protein, with dominant responses in regions 160-218 and 743-854. Participants were mostly white British, with more females than males. The authors suggested clonal diversity may have been underestimated. Because no samples from the day 14 peak response were available, repertoires could be characterized only after the peak T cell response. Spike-specific TCR breadth and depth rose significantly after two AZD1222 doses compared with day 0 and with MenACWY recipients. In the small 56-69-year group, the increase in depth fell short of significance, most likely because of low power. Only five or six AZD1222 recipients were SARS-CoV-2 seropositive at baseline, limiting conclusions about previously exposed vaccinees.

This receptor chain uses TRBV7-9 and TRBJ2-7, and TRBD2 may be the D gene, going by 5 matching bases. Source: peripheral blood, taken on day 0 of AZD1222 vaccination. This receptor was obtained from an adult in good health. The CDR3 protein is CASSLAAEGEQYF. The sequenced DNA: TGTGCCAGCAGCTTAGCGGCAGAGGGAGAACAGTACTTC.